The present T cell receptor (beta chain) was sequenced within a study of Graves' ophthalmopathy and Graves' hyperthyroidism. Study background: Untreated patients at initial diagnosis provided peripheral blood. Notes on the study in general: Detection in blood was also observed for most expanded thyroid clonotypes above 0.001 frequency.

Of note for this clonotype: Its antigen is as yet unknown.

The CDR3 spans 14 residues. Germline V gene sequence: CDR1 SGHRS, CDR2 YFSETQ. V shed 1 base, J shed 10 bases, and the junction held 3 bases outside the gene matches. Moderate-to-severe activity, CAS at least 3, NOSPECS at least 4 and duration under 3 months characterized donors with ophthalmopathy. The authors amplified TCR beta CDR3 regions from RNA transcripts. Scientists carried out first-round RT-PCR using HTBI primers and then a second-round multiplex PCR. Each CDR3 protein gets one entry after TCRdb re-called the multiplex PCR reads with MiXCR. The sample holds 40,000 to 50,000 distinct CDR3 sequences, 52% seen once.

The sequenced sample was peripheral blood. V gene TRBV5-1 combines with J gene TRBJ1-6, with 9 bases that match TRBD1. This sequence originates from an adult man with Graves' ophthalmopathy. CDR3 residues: CASSLTGGNSPLHF. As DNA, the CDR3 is TGCGCCAGCAGCTTGACAGGGGGCAACTCACCCCTCCACTTT.